One and the same sample provided the 24 T cell receptor beta chains below, sequenced in a study of read filtering for tumor transcriptome and immune sequencing. The library was built from around 380 ng RNA with molecular barcoded adaptors for alpha/delta and beta/gamma chains. MiXCR, run by TCRdb on the reads, gives a single entry per CDR3 protein. The sample contains around 130,000 distinct CDR3 sequences, 10% to 15% of which appear only once. Sequencing input: a population of CD138-negative cells sorted from bone marrow. These receptors were collected from a donor over 35 with multiple myeloma.

On this clonotype: The likely explanation is a read error, given a far larger clone one base away. The chain uses TRBV7-2 and TRBJ2-1; D is possibly TRBD1 (7 bases). CDR1 and CDR2 from the germline V gene are SGHTA and FQGNSA. V was cut by 7 bases and J by 5 bases, with 15 bases left in between. There are 14 residues in the CDR3. CDR3 residues: CASNPQGGNNEQFF. CDR3 nucleotide sequence: TGTGCCAGCAACCCCCAGGGGGGAAACAATGAGCAGTTCTTC.

The J gene is TRBJ2-7, the V gene TRBV5-1; possibly TRBD1 for D (6 bases). With 0 bases removed from V and 4 bases from J, the gap between germline ends came to 11 bases. The CDR3 is made up of 14 amino acids. The germline V gene encodes CDR1 SGHRS and CDR2 YFSETQ. The CDR3 here is CASSLGDRTYEQYF. DNA for the CDR3: TGCGCCAGCAGCTTGGGAGACAGGACATACGAGCAGTACTTC.

Of note for this clonotype: Since a much larger clone is just one base distant, this may be a read error. The V call is TRBV4-2, the J call TRBJ2-3, with 11 bases aligning to TRBD2. The germline V gene has CDR1 LGHNA and CDR2 YNFKEQ. This CDR3 is 15 amino acids long. The CDR3 is CASTLGLADPDRQYF. As DNA, the CDR3 is TGTGCCAGCACCCTGGGACTAGCGGATCCTGATAGGCAGTATTTT.

The chain recombines TRBV2 with TRBJ2-2, with D uncertain. Per germline, CDR1 SNHLY and CDR2 FYNNEI. With 3 bases removed from V and 5 bases from J, the gap between germline ends came to 7 bases. The length of the CDR3 is 13 residues. CDR3 amino acids: CASSDLATGELFF. For the CDR3, the DNA is TGTGCCAGCAGTGACCTGGCAACCGGGGAGCTGTTTTTT.

Points on this clonotype: This may come from a read error, since a much larger clone is one base off. The rearrangement links TRBV9 to TRBJ1-6; D may be TRBD1 (5 bases). V dropped 4 bases and J dropped 13 bases, with 21 bases sitting between them. The CDR3 extends over 15 amino acids. From germline, CDR1 is SGDLS and CDR2 YYNGEE. This CDR3 is CASSLGAGDEWPLHF. DNA of the CDR3: TGTGCCAGCAGCCTCGGGGCCGGCGATGAGTGGCCCCTCCACTTT. The full variable domain, rest sourced from reference TRBV9 and TRBJ1-6, is DSGVTQTPKHLITATGQRVTLRCSPRSGDLSVYWYQQSLDQGLQFLIQYYNGEERAKGNILERFSAQQFPDLHSELNLSSLELGDSALYFCASSLGAGDEWPLHFGNGTRLTVT.

This clonotype was counted only a few times. The chain recombines TRBV4-1 with TRBJ2-1, with 9 bases that match TRBD1. The junction had 13 bases not matched to a gene; V was cut back by 5 bases and J by 5 bases. The CDR3 is 17 residues long. Germline CDR1 and CDR2: MGHRA and YSYEKL. CDR3 sequence (DNA): TGCGCCAGCAGCTCCCGCCTACAGGGGGCGATGAACAATGAGCAGTTCTTC. Encoded protein: CASSSRLQGAMNNEQFF.

This clonotype came up a few times. V is TRBV5-1 and J is TRBJ2-5; TRBD1 aligns across 7 bases. The V gene's germline CDR1 is SGHRS and CDR2 YFSETQ. V was pared by 4 bases and J by 4 bases, with 7 bases of the junction left unmatched. This CDR3 spans 14 amino acids. The chain's CDR3 is CASSLGTDLETQYF. CDR3 nucleotides: TGCGCCAGCAGCCTCGGGACAGATCTAGAGACCCAGTACTTC. The whole variable domain, filled in from reference TRBV5-1 and TRBJ2-5, reads KAGVTQTPRYLIKTRGQQVTLSCSPISGHRSVSWYQQTPGQGLQFLFEYFSETQRNKGNFPGRFSGRQFSNSRSEMNVSTLELGDSALYLCASSLGTDLETQYFGPGTRLLVL.

This clonotype was counted between two and nine times. The chain couples TRBV10-3 to TRBJ2-7, with TRBD1 as a possible D gene (6 bases). Trimming stripped 10 bases from V and 3 bases from J, with 13 bases between. The CDR3 covers 12 residues. CDR1 and CDR2 (germline): ENHRY, SYGVKD. The CDR3, as DNA: TGTGCCACAGCAGGGGCCGTCTACGAGCAGTACTTC. Translation gives CATAGAVYEQYF.

This clonotype was seen a few times. The chain uses TRBV3-1 and TRBJ1-5; D unclear. The germline gives CDR1 LGHDT, CDR2 YNNKEL (reference sequence). V dropped 4 bases and J dropped 7 bases, with 14 bases sitting between them. This CDR3 spans 14 amino acids. This CDR3 reads CASSPDEGKQPQHF. The CDR3 DNA sequence: TGTGCCAGCAGCCCCGACGAGGGTAAACAGCCCCAGCATTTT.

This clonotype was seen ten or more times. CDR3 amino acids: CSVGARFRGGDTQYF. In DNA, the CDR3 is TGCAGCGTTGGGGCGAGGTTCCGGGGAGGGGATACGCAGTATTTT. The V gene is TRBV29-1, the J gene TRBJ2-3, with TRBD2 matching over 7 bases. Germline V gene sequence: CDR1 SQVTM, CDR2 ANQGSEA. The CDR3 totals 15 residues. Germline trimming cut 4 bases from V and 6 bases from J; bases unmatched to any gene: 13.

Ten or more counts support this clonotype. V is TRBV9 and J is TRBJ1-1; 7 nucleotides align to TRBD1. Germline V gene sequence: CDR1 SGDLS, CDR2 YYNGEE. After removal of 3 bases from V and 3 bases from J, the junction contained 2 bases not matched to a gene. This CDR3 has 13 amino acids. For the CDR3, the DNA is TGTGCCAGCAGCGGACAGGGACACACTGAAGCTTTCTTT. This encodes CASSGQGHTEAFF.

This clonotype was seen ten or more times. The rearrangement joins TRBV18 to TRBJ1-2; D call uncertain. V lost 2 bases and J 3 bases, leaving 10 bases between the germline ends. The CDR3 totals 14 residues. Per germline, CDR1 KGHSH and CDR2 LQKENI. CDR3 sequence: CASSPSGYDYGYTF. CDR3 nucleotide sequence: TGTGCCAGCTCACCATCAGGCTATGACTATGGCTACACCTTC.

This clonotype was recorded many times. The J gene is TRBJ2-3, the V gene TRBV6-2 or TRBV6-3; 9 positions match TRBD2. Germline values: CDR1 MNHEY, CDR2 SVGEGT. V lost 7 bases to trimming and J lost 1 base; unmatched junction nucleotides: 12. The CDR3 is 17 residues long. The CDR3 region is CASTPLGLAGRTDTQYF. CDR3 bases: TGTGCCAGCACCCCCCTGGGGCTAGCGGGACGCACAGATACGCAGTATTTT.

The sample holds many counts of this clonotype. The chain uses TRBV7-2 and TRBJ2-2; D is ambiguous. This CDR3 region has 14 residues. The germline V and J ends were trimmed by 5 bases and 6 bases, with 13 bases remaining between them. CDR1 and CDR2 (germline): SGHTA, FQGNSA. CDR3 sequence: CASSPRLDSGELFF. The CDR3, as DNA: TGTGCCAGCAGCCCGAGATTAGACTCCGGGGAGCTGTTTTTT.

This clonotype was detected a few times. The chain carries TRBV5-1 and TRBJ1-3, with D unclear. Germline V gene sequence: CDR1 SGHRS, CDR2 YFSETQ. V lost 7 bases and J lost 0, with 11 bases in between. This CDR3 contains 14 residues. CDR3 sequence reads: CASARQSSGNTIYF. The CDR3 region has the DNA TGCGCCAGCGCGAGGCAGAGCTCTGGAAACACCATATATTTT.

This clonotype was seen only a few times. With a much larger clone just one base away, this may be a read error. The rearrangement links TRBV3-1 to TRBJ2-7, with 7 nucleotides matching TRBD1. The V gene's germline CDR1 is LGHDT and CDR2 YNNKEL (reference sequence). V lost 4 bases, J lost 9 bases, and 6 bases stayed unmatched. The CDR3 contains 12 residues. The CDR3 nucleotides read TGTGCCAGCAGCCCACAGGGGAGAGGGCAGTACTTC. This encodes CASSPQGRGQYF.

There are many counts of this clonotype. This chain joins TRBV20-1 and TRBJ2-1; 9 nucleotides match TRBD1. The germline V gene encodes CDR1 DFQATT and CDR2 SNEGSKA (reference sequence). The CDR3 sequence is 12 residues long. The trim removed 6 bases at V and 13 bases at J, leaving 10 bases unmatched. The CDR3 loop is CSAAKGQGSQFF. As DNA, the CDR3 is TGCAGTGCCGCAAAAGGACAGGGGTCCCAGTTCTTC.

V and J are TRBV4-1 and TRBJ2-2; D unresolved. In germline, CDR1 is MGHRA, CDR2 YSYEKL. The length of the CDR3 is 13 residues. Trimming pared 2 bases from V and 8 bases from J, leaving 9 bases between. The CDR3 bases are TGCGCCAGCAGCCAAAGGCGTGCGGGGGAGCTGTTTTTT. This translates into CASSQRRAGELFF.

This chain links TRBV6-1 with TRBJ2-1; the D gene is possibly TRBD2 (5 bases). The V end was cut by 5 bases, the J end by 9 bases, with 20 bases between. This CDR3 has 15 amino acids. Germline loops: CDR1 MNHNS, CDR2 SASEGT. CDR3 bases: TGTGCCAGCAGTTACTCGAGGCGGGTGCGTGGTGAGCAGTTCTTC. Amino acids: CASSYSRRVRGEQFF.

About this clonotype: Being one base from a much bigger clone, this may be a read error. This likely comes from a read error, as the CDR3 has no conserved phenylalanine or tryptophan at its end. The rearrangement uses TRBV7-9 and TRBJ2-3; no clear D gene. From germline, CDR1 is SEHNR and CDR2 FQNEAQ (reference sequence). The CDR3 has 14 residues. Trimming stripped 2 bases from V and 4 bases from J, with 10 bases between. The CDR3 loop is CASSLTGRADTQYL. CDR3 bases: TGTGCCAGCAGCTTAACTGGAAGAGCAGATACGCAGTATCTT.

The sample holds many counts of this clonotype. The rearrangement joins TRBV5-1 to TRBJ2-2, with D tentatively TRBD2 (5 bases). The V end lost 8 bases, the J end lost 1 base, and 15 bases lay between the germline ends. Germline CDR1 and CDR2: SGHRS and YFSETQ. This CDR3 region has 15 residues. CDR3 nucleotides: TGCGCCAGTAGCCTAGACGGACTGAACACCGGGGAGCTGTTTTTT. This sequence encodes CASSLDGLNTGELFF.

The sample holds many counts of this clonotype. The chain uses TRBV7-9 and TRBJ1-5; the D is unclear. The CDR3 runs 12 residues. V dropped 9 bases and J dropped 3 bases, with 9 bases sitting between them. Germline V CDR1 and CDR2: SEHNR, FQNEAQ (reference sequence). CDR3 region: CASGQDNQPQHF. CDR3 in DNA: TGTGCCAGTGGCCAGGACAATCAGCCCCAGCATTTT.

This clonotype was seen many times. J is TRBJ2-7 and V is TRBV7-9; D might be TRBD1 or TRBD2, each matching 6 bases. V was pared by 5 bases and J by 3 bases, with 17 bases between. This CDR3 spans 15 amino acids. The germline CDR1 and CDR2 sequences are SEHNR and FQNEAQ (reference sequence). The CDR3 spells CASSPRGQAIYEQYF. The CDR3 DNA reads TGTGCCAGCAGCCCTCGGGGGCAGGCGATCTACGAGCAGTACTTC.

The genes are TRBV5-1 and TRBJ2-6; 7 nucleotides line up with TRBD2. Germline V lookup: CDR1 SGHRS, CDR2 YFSETQ. The CDR3 has 18 residues. V gave up 4 bases and J gave up 0 bases; unmatched junction bases: 10. In nucleotides, the CDR3 is TGCGCCAGCAGCCCAGCGGAGGGGAGGGTCTCTGGGGCCAACGTCCTGACTTTC. Its translation: CASSPAEGRVSGANVLTF. Filled out from reference TRBV5-1 and TRBJ2-6, the complete variable domain reads KAGVTQTPRYLIKTRGQQVTLSCSPISGHRSVSWYQQTPGQGLQFLFEYFSETQRNKGNFPGRFSGRQFSNSRSEMNVSTLELGDSALYLCASSPAEGRVSGANVLTFGAGSRLTVL.